This TCR beta chain stems from a study of spatial heterogeneity in lung cancer. Study information: Beta-chain sequences were consistently detected more often than alpha-chain sequences.

Individually, TCR cDNA molecules were each labelled with a unique molecular identifier. One entry per CDR3 protein results from TCRdb running MiXCR on the 5' RACE reads. The top ten clones hold around 45% of a sample with over 150 distinct CDR3 sequences, 25% to 30% of them seen once. As to this clonotype: Its matching antigen is unknown. This beta chain represents an off-target read in a library built for alpha chains; its size is of limited meaning.

The CDR3 consists of 15 residues. The V gene's germline CDR1 is MNHEY and CDR2 SVGEGT. V was pared by 6 bases and J by 0 bases, with 4 bases of the junction left unmatched. Study-level points and caveats: Mutation counts in tumors were tracked by counts of expanded intratumoral alpha and beta TCRs.

Sample time point: sample taken at primary tumor resection. The donors, approximately 66 patients with untreated early-stage non-small cell lung cancer, provided the samples. The study sequenced unsorted whole RNA from tumor, nontumor lung or frozen PBMC. This sample comprised lung tumor tissue, obtained at surgery. The chain employs TRBV6-2 or TRBV6-3 and TRBJ2-7; 11 bases fit TRBD2. This clonotype originated in a male donor with early-stage non-small cell lung cancer. The CDR3 DNA sequence: TGTGCCAGCAGAGAGGGACTAGCGGACTCCTACGAGCAGTACTTC. Residues: CASREGLADSYEQYF.